The 31 T cell receptor beta chains below come from one sample, sequenced in a study of shared clonotypes between healthy human individuals. Some clones are missing from TCRdb's copy, which holds only in-frame ones; the method was immunoSEQ multiplex PCR. The repertoire holds hundreds of thousands of clones, with approximately 73% as singletons. The sample consisted of memory CD4+ T cells sorted from blood. Documented subset: CD45RA-negative fraction. These TCRs come from a woman younger than 45 in good health.

This clone turned up a few times. At the DNA level, this CDR3 is encoded by other sequences in the same sample as well. The chain is built from TRBV7-2 and TRBJ1-1; 8 positions match TRBD1. Germline V gene data show CDR1 as SGHTA and CDR2 as FQGNSA. Trimming cost V 4 bases and J 3 bases; bases outside gene matches: 1. This CDR3 contains 13 residues. This chain's CDR3 is CASSSQGDTEAFF. CDR3 in DNA: TGTGCCAGCAGCTCACAGGGGGACACTGAAGCTTTCTTT.

The chain has TRBV11-2 and TRBJ1-4, with a tentative D call TRBD1 (5 bases). Germline values: CDR1 SGHAT, CDR2 FQNNGV. The CDR3 runs 14 residues. V lost 6 bases and J 10 bases, leaving 18 bases between the germline ends. CDR3 region: CASRTLWGVGKLFF. The CDR3 DNA follows: TGTGCCAGCAGGACCCTGTGGGGGGTAGGAAAACTGTTTTTT.

V is TRBV5-1 and J is TRBJ2-1; TRBD2 matches at 13 bases. J gave up 9 bases and V 5 bases, and 14 bases lay outside the gene matches. The CDR3 contains 17 residues. The germline V gene encodes CDR1 SGHRS and CDR2 YFSETQ. In nucleotides, the CDR3 is TGCGCCAGCAGACCGCCCACCGGGACTAGCGGGAAAAGTGAGCAGTTCTTC. Its protein is CASRPPTGTSGKSEQFF.

This chain uses TRBV5-8 with TRBJ1-5, with TRBD1 matching over 9 bases. The CDR3 is 15 residues long. The ends lost 4 bases at V and 7 bases at J; junction bases unmatched: 9. Germline values: CDR1 SGHTS, CDR2 YDEGEE. CDR3 sequence (DNA): TGTGCCAGCAGCCTTCACAGGGGGCGGGAGCAGCCCCAGCATTTT. Protein: CASSLHRGREQPQHF.

This clone was seen a few times. The identical CDR3 is also encoded by other nucleotide sequences in the sample. CDR3 DNA sequence: TGCGCCAGCAGCTTGGGAGAGATCACAGATACGCAGTATTTT. It yields the protein CASSLGEITDTQYF. V is TRBV5-1 and J is TRBJ2-3; the D is unclear. The V end lost 0 bases, the J end lost 2 bases, and 7 bases lay between the germline ends. Germline assignment: CDR1 SGHRS and CDR2 YFSETQ. CDR3 length: 14 residues.

The chain recombines TRBV19 with TRBJ2-3, with D unclear. This CDR3 region has 15 residues. The V end was cut by 3 bases, the J end by 0 bases, with 10 bases between. From germline, CDR1 is LNHDA and CDR2 SQIVND (reference sequence). For the CDR3, the DNA is TGTGCCAGTAGTATGAAAGCCGACAGCACAGATACGCAGTATTTT. This gives the protein CASSMKADSTDTQYF.

This chain links TRBV11-2 with TRBJ1-4; unclear D gene. The CDR3 runs to 14 residues. CDR1 and CDR2 from the germline V gene are SGHAT and FQNNGV. Trimming left V 5 bases short and J 0 bases short, with 7 bases between. The CDR3 sequence is CASSLWATNEKLFF. The DNA of the CDR3 is TGTGCCAGCAGCCTCTGGGCAACTAATGAAAAACTGTTTTTT. The whole variable domain, remainder taken from reference TRBV11-2 and TRBJ1-4, is EAGVAQSPRYKIIEKRQSVAFWCNPISGHATLYWYQQILGQGPKLLIQFQNNGVVDDSQLPKDRFSAERLKGVDSTLKIQPAKLEDSAVYLCASSLWATNEKLFFGSGTQLSVL.

The rearrangement uses TRBV13 and TRBJ2-7, with unresolved D. The CDR3 consists of 13 residues. Germline CDR1 is PRHDT and CDR2 is FYEKMQ (reference sequence). V dropped 5 bases and J dropped 1 base, with 9 bases sitting between them. CDR3 in DNA: TGTGCCAGCAGCAAGGACCTATCCTACGAGCAGTACTTC. Translating gives CASSKDLSYEQYF.

V gene TRBV28 combines with J gene TRBJ2-5; 7 nucleotides line up with TRBD2. V lost 2 bases to trimming and J lost 5 bases; unmatched junction nucleotides: 11. The CDR3 covers 16 residues. The V gene's germline CDR1 is MDHEN and CDR2 SYDVKM. CDR3 amino acids: CASSLHVAGAGETQYF. For the CDR3, the DNA is TGTGCCAGCAGTTTACACGTGGCGGGAGCAGGTGAGACCCAGTACTTC.

The chain links TRBV7-9 to TRBJ2-2, with D possibly TRBD2 on 5 matching bases. The CDR3 covers 14 residues. V gave up 5 bases and J gave up 3 bases, with 10 bases separating them. Germline CDR1 SEHNR, CDR2 FQNEAQ (reference sequence). The CDR3, as DNA: TGTGCCAGCAGCCTATCCGGGGACACCGGGGAGCTGTTTTTT. This codes for CASSLSGDTGELFF.

This clone has more than one count but fewer than ten. The chain is built from TRBV7-8 and TRBJ2-7; no definite D call. The V end was cut by 1 base, the J end by 1 base, with 11 bases between. This CDR3 has 15 residues. CDR1 is SGHVS, CDR2 FQNEAQ, per germline. CDR3 nucleotide sequence: TGTGCCAGCAGCTTAGGCACGGCAAGTTCCTACGAGCAGTACTTC. This translates into CASSLGTASSYEQYF.

The chain uses TRBV13 and TRBJ1-1, with TRBD1 identical over 8 bases. The J segment lost 0 bases and the V segment lost 2 bases, leaving 2 bases of the junction unmatched. The germline V gene encodes CDR1 PRHDT and CDR2 FYEKMQ (reference sequence). The CDR3 runs to 15 residues. The CDR3 nucleotides are TGTGCCAGCAGCTTAACAGGGGGGCTGAACACTGAAGCTTTCTTT. Its translation is CASSLTGGLNTEAFF.

The V gene is TRBV4-1, the J gene TRBJ1-1, with 12 bases that match TRBD1. The CDR3 is made up of 15 amino acids. V lost 4 bases to trimming and J lost 5 bases; unmatched junction nucleotides: 5. The germline V gene encodes CDR1 MGHRA and CDR2 YSYEKL. In DNA form, the CDR3 reads TGCGCCAGCAGCCGGGGACAGGGGGCCTGGACTGAAGCTTTCTTT. Translation gives CASSRGQGAWTEAFF.

This clone came up a few times. The chain links TRBV28 to TRBJ2-5; TRBD2 aligns across 12 bases. Trimming cost V 5 bases and J 5 bases; bases outside gene matches: 6. From germline, CDR1 is MDHEN and CDR2 SYDVKM. CDR3 length: 15 amino acids. CDR3 nucleotides: TGTGCCAGCAGTGCTCGACTAGCGGGAGTGGAGACCCAGTACTTC. Translating gives CASSARLAGVETQYF.

The genes are TRBV7-9 and TRBJ2-7, with 9 nucleotides matching TRBD1. J gave up 7 bases and V 2 bases, and 3 bases lay outside the gene matches. There are 13 residues in the CDR3. Looked up from germline, CDR1 is SEHNR and CDR2 is FQNEAQ (reference sequence). The CDR3 sequence: CASSLTGTGEQYF. In DNA, the CDR3 is TGTGCCAGCAGCTTAACCGGGACAGGGGAGCAGTACTTC.

This chain links TRBV7-2 with TRBJ2-7; the D gene is possibly TRBD2 (5 bases). Trimming removed 5 bases from V and 1 base from J, with 18 bases in between. The CDR3 length is 16 residues. Germline V gene data show CDR1 as SGHTA and CDR2 as FQGNSA. CDR3 coding DNA: TGTGCCAGCAGCCTCCGAGGGTCTAGCTTTTCCTACGAGCAGTACTTC. Translation gives CASSLRGSSFSYEQYF.

This chain links TRBV7-9 with TRBJ1-1; no definite D call. Germline lookup yields CDR1 SEHNR and CDR2 FQNEAQ (reference sequence). The CDR3 has 15 residues. Trimming left V 5 bases short and J 6 bases short, with 19 bases between. The CDR3 sequence is CASSAAGVGKPEAFF. The CDR3, as DNA: TGTGCCAGCAGCGCCGCAGGAGTCGGCAAGCCTGAAGCTTTCTTT.

The rearrangement joins TRBV4-1 to TRBJ1-2; D uncertain. Trimming left V 0 bases short and J 4 bases short, with 12 bases between. Germline V lookup: CDR1 MGHRA, CDR2 YSYEKL. The CDR3 totals 15 residues. The DNA of the CDR3 is TGCGCCAGCAGCCAAGATGAGGGTATTGGCTATGGCTACACCTTC. Translated: CASSQDEGIGYGYTF.

The chain combines TRBV29-1 with TRBJ1-2; TRBD1 agrees at 8 bases. J gave up 4 bases and V 5 bases, and 6 bases lay outside the gene matches. The CDR3 runs 13 residues. The germline V gene encodes CDR1 SQVTM and CDR2 ANQGSEA. CDR3 residues: CSVSRGQGYGYTF. CDR3 DNA: TGCAGCGTTTCCAGGGGGCAGGGCTATGGCTACACCTTC. Together with reference TRBV29-1 and TRBJ1-2, the CDR3 gives the full variable domain: SAVISQKPSRDICQRGTSLTIQCQVDSQVTMMFWYRQQPGQSLTLIATANQGSEATYESGFVIDKFPISRPNLTFSTLTVSNMSPEDSSIYLCSVSRGQGYGYTFGSGTRLTVV.

The rearrangement links TRBV25-1 to TRBJ1-1, with D uncertain. The CDR3 contains 11 residues. Germline assignment: CDR1 MGHDK and CDR2 SYGVNS. The V end was cut by 5 bases, the J end by 6 bases, with 7 bases between. CDR3 region: CASSNFAEAFF. The CDR3 DNA is TGTGCCAGCAGTAACTTCGCTGAAGCTTTCTTT.

The genes are TRBV6-6 and TRBJ1-1; 7 bases line up with TRBD1. The CDR3 consists of 15 residues. J lost 1 base, V lost 0 bases, and 2 bases had no gene match. Per germline, CDR1 MNHNY and CDR2 SVGAGI (reference sequence). The CDR3 coding sequence is TGTGCCAGCAGTTACTCGACAGGGAGGAACACTGAAGCTTTCTTT. Translation: CASSYSTGRNTEAFF.

Here the CDR3 DNA reads TGTGCCAGCAGTATTGATCAGCCCCAGCATTTT. Translating gives CASSIDQPQHF. This rearrangement joins TRBV28 to TRBJ1-5; D remains ambiguous. Germline V gives CDR1 MDHEN, CDR2 SYDVKM. The CDR3 is 11 amino acids. The V and J ends lost 5 bases and 5 bases respectively, with 4 bases between them. Based on the CDR3 plus reference TRBV28 and TRBJ1-5, the full variable domain is DVKVTQSSRYLVKRTGEKVFLECVQDMDHENMFWYRQDPGLGLRLIYFSYDVKMKEKGDIPEGYSVSREKKERFSLILESASTNQTSMYLCASSIDQPQHFGDGTRLSIL.

The chain recombines TRBV12-5 with TRBJ2-1, with D unclear. Trimming shortened V by 4 bases and J by 0 bases, and 10 bases separated the two germline ends. The CDR3 is 15 amino acids. Germline-derived CDR1 and CDR2 are LGHNT and FRNRAP. The DNA of the CDR3 is TGTGCTAGTGGTTCAAGTCCTAGCTCCTACAATGAGCAGTTCTTC. The encoded protein is CASGSSPSSYNEQFF.

For this clone: Other DNA sequences in this specimen translate into the identical CDR3. The chain uses TRBV30 and TRBJ2-5, with D maybe TRBD2 (5 bases). Per germline, CDR1 GTSNPN and CDR2 SVGIG (reference sequence). This CDR3 contains 14 residues. Deletions cut 0 bases from V and 2 bases from J, with 10 bases between. CDR3 protein: CAWSVRGLQETQYF. CDR3 nucleotides: TGTGCCTGGAGTGTACGGGGTCTACAAGAGACCCAGTACTTC.

On this clone: A far larger clone is off by one base, so a read error is likely. The chain uses TRBV7-2 and TRBJ2-7; a weak D match, TRBD1 (5 bases). Germline values: CDR1 SGHTA, CDR2 FQGNSA. Trimming cost V 5 bases and J 6 bases, with 8 bases left between them. There are 11 residues in the CDR3. The CDR3 reads CASSVGVEQYF. The CDR3 nucleotides read TGTGCCAGCAGCGTAGGGGTCGAGCAGTACTTC.

The genes are TRBV30 and TRBJ2-7, with 9 bases matching TRBD2. CDR1 and CDR2 from the germline V gene are GTSNPN and SVGIG (reference sequence). Unmatched junction bases numbered 2, after V lost 4 bases and J lost 7 bases. The CDR3 extends over 11 amino acids. The CDR3 bases are TGTGCCTGGACTAGCGGGAAAGAGCAGTACTTC. It encodes CAWTSGKEQYF.

The J gene is TRBJ2-3, the V gene TRBV10-3; D is unresolved. V was cut by 8 bases and J by 4 bases, with 4 bases left in between. Germline CDR1 reads ENHRY; CDR2 reads SYGVKD. The CDR3 contains 10 residues. CDR3 DNA: TGTGCCATCGGGGCAGATACGCAGTATTTT. It codes for CAIGADTQYF.

The chain has TRBV28 and TRBJ2-2; 7 bases are shared with TRBD1. Unmatched junction bases numbered 4, after V lost 5 bases and J lost 1 base. Germline-derived CDR1 and CDR2 are MDHEN and SYDVKM. The CDR3 is made up of 15 amino acids. The DNA of the CDR3 is TGTGCCAGCAGTCCTCGGACAGGGAACACCGGGGAGCTGTTTTTT. It is translated as CASSPRTGNTGELFF.

V and J are TRBV7-9 and TRBJ2-1; no firm D call. V shed 1 base and J shed 3 bases, with 10 bases lying between them. The CDR3 runs to 15 residues. Germline assignment: CDR1 SEHNR and CDR2 FQNEAQ (reference sequence). CDR3 sequence: CASSLGTRYYNEQFF. CDR3 nucleotide sequence: TGTGCCAGCAGCTTAGGGACCCGCTACTACAATGAGCAGTTCTTC.

This clone has only a few counts. This chain joins TRBV30 and TRBJ2-3, with 7 bases matching TRBD1. CDR1 is GTSNPN and CDR2 is SVGIG in the germline V gene (reference sequence). The trim removed 3 bases at V and 2 bases at J, leaving 8 bases unmatched. This CDR3 region has 15 residues. The CDR3 loop reads CAWRATGVATDTQYF. In nucleotides, the CDR3 is TGTGCCTGGAGGGCCACAGGGGTTGCCACAGATACGCAGTATTTT.

The V gene is TRBV27, the J gene TRBJ1-1; a weak D match, TRBD1 (6 bases). Trimming removed 0 bases at V and 4 bases at J, with 18 bases between. Looked up from germline, CDR1 is MNHEY and CDR2 is SMNVEV (reference sequence). CDR3 size: 17 residues. The CDR3: CASSLSKFPGGLTEAFF. The CDR3 bases are TGTGCCAGCAGTTTATCGAAGTTTCCGGGGGGGCTCACTGAAGCTTTCTTT.